This TCR beta chain was sequenced in a study of T cell repertoires in cytomegalovirus infection. At the level of the study: Both recently identified HLA-C-restricted and well-studied HLA-B-restricted CMV epitopes were used in the study. Public TCR beta signatures marked donors with CMV infection and the matching HLA.

TCRdb redid the calling of the reads with MiXCR, one entry per CDR3 protein. The table shows around 360,000 distinct CDR3 sequences, with just under 35% occurring only once. Study-wide results and limits: CMV-specific HLA-C-restricted TCR beta clonotypes dominated the ex vivo response.

CDR3 size: 15 residues. Germline V gene data show CDR1 as SGHTA and CDR2 as FQGNSA. The V end lost 2 bases, the J end lost 6 bases, and 14 bases lay between the germline ends. Ten or more counts support this clonotype. As yet, its antigen is unknown. The input for sequencing was cultured PBMCs, taken from culture after CMV antigen stimulation. The gene calls are TRBV7-2 and TRBJ1-5; D uncertain. The clonotype was recovered from a human donor in good health (CMV status not recorded). Some clones in this sample may be carry-over from other donors' samples. The CDR3 loop is CASSLKEGIGQPQHF. In DNA form, the CDR3 reads TGTGCCAGCAGCTTAAAGGAGGGCATCGGTCAGCCCCAGCATTTT. Combining the CDR3 with reference TRBV7-2 and TRBJ1-5 gives the whole variable domain GAGVSQSPSNKVTEKGKDVELRCDPISGHTALYWYRQSLGQGLEFLIYFQGNSAPDKSGLPSDRFSAERTGGSVSTLTIQRTQQEDSAVYLCASSLKEGIGQPQHFGDGTRLSIL.